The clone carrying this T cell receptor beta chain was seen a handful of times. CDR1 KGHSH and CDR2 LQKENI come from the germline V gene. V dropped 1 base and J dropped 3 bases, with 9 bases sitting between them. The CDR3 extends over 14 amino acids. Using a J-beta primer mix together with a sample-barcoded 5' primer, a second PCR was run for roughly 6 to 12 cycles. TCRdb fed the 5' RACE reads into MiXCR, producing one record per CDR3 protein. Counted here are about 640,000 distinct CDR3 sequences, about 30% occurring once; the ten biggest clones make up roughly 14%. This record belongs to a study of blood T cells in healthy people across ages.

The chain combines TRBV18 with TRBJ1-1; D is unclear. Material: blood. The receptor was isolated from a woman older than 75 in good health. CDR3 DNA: TGTGCCAGCTCACCACAGGGATATGACACTGAAGCTTTCTTT. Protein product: CASSPQGYDTEAFF.